Below, 12 T cell receptor beta chains from the same sample are listed, as sequenced in a study of STAT5B mutations in CD4+ large granular lymphocyte leukemia. Only in-frame clones appear in the TCRdb table, and some are missing; sequencing was by immunoSEQ multiplex PCR. The table shows around 35,000 clones, with roughly 80% occurring only once. The sequenced sample consisted of CD4+ T cells from blood buffy coats. Every receptor here comes from a human donor in good health.

This chain uses TRBV7-2 with TRBJ1-5; D ambiguous. The CDR3 is 14 amino acids. Trimming shortened V by 1 base and J by 3 bases, and 7 bases separated the two germline ends. Germline CDR1 and CDR2: SGHTA and FQGNSA. CDR3 DNA sequence: TGTGCCAGCAGCTTAGGAGGGATCAATCAGCCCCAGCATTTT. It is translated as CASSLGGINQPQHF.

This clone was observed a handful of times. This chain links TRBV27 with TRBJ2-1; 8 bases are a match to TRBD2. This CDR3 comprises 17 residues. Looked up from germline, CDR1 is MNHEY and CDR2 is SMNVEV (reference sequence). The V and J ends lost 5 bases and 4 bases, in that order; junction bases with no gene match: 13. CDR3 residues: CASSGTLAAGEYNEQFF. The CDR3 region has the DNA TGTGCCAGCAGTGGGACCCTGGCAGCGGGGGAATACAATGAGCAGTTCTTC.

The J gene is TRBJ2-1, the V gene TRBV14; 8 positions match TRBD2. V dropped 4 bases and J dropped 5; count of bases not matched to a gene: 13. Germline CDR1 SGHDN, CDR2 FVKESK. This CDR3 region has 17 residues. CDR3 in amino acids: CASSLEFLWTSHNEQFF. CDR3 DNA: TGTGCCAGCAGCCTAGAGTTTCTTTGGACTAGCCACAATGAGCAGTTCTTC.

V and J are TRBV7-2 and TRBJ2-7, with D hard to call. This CDR3 is built from 14 residues. CDR1 SGHTA and CDR2 FQGNSA come from the germline V gene. V lost 2 bases to trimming and J lost 3 bases, with 11 bases between them. The CDR3 bases are TGTGCCAGCAGCTTACACCAGTTGGGCTACGAGCAGTACTTC. It specifies CASSLHQLGYEQYF. Supplemented by reference TRBV7-2 and TRBJ2-7, the full variable domain reads GAGVSQSPSNKVTEKGKDVELRCDPISGHTALYWYRQSLGQGLEFLIYFQGNSAPDKSGLPSDRFSAERTGGSVSTLTIQRTQQEDSAVYLCASSLHQLGYEQYFGPGTRLTVT.

In this sample, this clone turned up once. The chain couples TRBV19 to TRBJ1-1; TRBD1 matches at 8 bases. J was trimmed by 1 base and V by 7 bases; bases with no gene match: 5. CDR1 is LNHDA, CDR2 SQIVND, per germline (reference sequence). This CDR3 spans 14 amino acids. DNA of the CDR3: TGTGCCAGTACCCGGACAGGGAGGAACACTGAAGCTTTCTTT. Its translation: CASTRTGRNTEAFF. Full variable domain (remainder filled in from reference TRBV19 and TRBJ1-1): DGGITQSPKYLFRKEGQNVTLSCEQNLNHDAMYWYRQDPGQGLRLIYYSQIVNDFQKGDIAEGYSVSREKKESFPLTVTSAQKNPTAFYLCASTRTGRNTEAFFGQGTRLTVV.

This clone was found once. The chain combines TRBV6-5 with TRBJ2-5; the match to TRBD1 covers 8 bases. This CDR3 is 14 amino acids long. V shed 6 bases and J 1 base; nucleotides not matched to a gene: 4. Germline V CDR1 and CDR2: MNHEY, SVGAGI. The CDR3 sequence: CASRRQGSQETQYF. As DNA, the CDR3 is TGTGCCAGCAGACGACAGGGGTCCCAAGAGACCCAGTACTTC.

There are a few counts of this clone. The J gene is TRBJ2-3, the V gene TRBV5-1, with D perhaps TRBD1 or TRBD2 (5 bases each). Trimming removed 3 bases at V and 5 bases at J, with 10 bases between. Germline V lookup: CDR1 SGHRS, CDR2 YFSETQ. The CDR3 totals 13 residues. Written as DNA, the CDR3 is TGCGCCAGCAGCTGGGGGTTACAAGATACGCAGTATTTT. Its protein is CASSWGLQDTQYF.

The chain is built from TRBV14 and TRBJ2-3; 10 bases are a match to TRBD2. This CDR3 is 17 amino acids long. V shed 3 bases and J 5 bases; nucleotides not matched to a gene: 11. Germline CDR1 and CDR2: SGHDN and FVKESK. This CDR3 reads CASSQVLAGELRDTQYF. For the CDR3, the DNA is TGTGCCAGCAGCCAGGTTCTAGCGGGAGAACTAAGAGATACGCAGTATTTT. The full variable domain, with the rest looked up from reference TRBV14 and TRBJ2-3, is EAGVTQFPSHSVIEKGQTVTLRCDPISGHDNLYWYRRVMGKEIKFLLHFVKESKQDESGMPNNRFLAERTGGTYSTLKVQPAELEDSGVYFCASSQVLAGELRDTQYFGPGTRLTVL.

This clone was picked up a small number of times. The rearrangement uses TRBV19 and TRBJ1-5; D is possibly TRBD1 (6 bases). CDR3 length: 13 amino acids. The V gene lost 8 bases and the J gene lost 4 bases, with 12 bases spanning the gap. Germline CDR1 reads LNHDA; CDR2 reads SQIVND (reference sequence). This CDR3 reads CASGIQGNQPQHF. Written as DNA, the CDR3 is TGTGCCAGTGGAATTCAGGGGAATCAGCCCCAGCATTTT.

V gene TRBV29-1 combines with J gene TRBJ2-2; D is perhaps TRBD2 (5 bases). The CDR3 sequence is 14 residues long. V was pared by 4 bases and J by 7 bases, with 16 bases between. Germline V lookup: CDR1 SQVTM, CDR2 ANQGSEA. The CDR3 protein is CSVGWVRVGGELFF. In nucleotides, the CDR3 is TGCAGCGTTGGTTGGGTGCGGGTTGGCGGGGAGCTGTTTTTT.

The V and J genes are TRBV9 and TRBJ1-1; 10 bases fit TRBD1. V lost 4 bases, J lost 5 bases, and 8 bases stayed unmatched. This CDR3 region has 15 residues. Looked up from germline, CDR1 is SGDLS and CDR2 is YYNGEE. The CDR3, as DNA: TGTGCCAGCAGCCCACGCGGGACAGGGGTTACTGAAGCTTTCTTT. Protein sequence: CASSPRGTGVTEAFF.

This clone was seen only a few times. V usage is TRBV5-4 and J usage is TRBJ2-3; D not resolved. The CDR3 totals 15 residues. V dropped 3 bases and J dropped 5 bases, with 16 bases sitting between them. Germline assignment: CDR1 SGHNT and CDR2 YYREEE (reference sequence). The CDR3 bases are TGTGCCAGCAGCTCCCTCACGGGTGAAGGAGATACGCAGTATTTT. Protein sequence: CASSSLTGEGDTQYF.